What follows is one TCR beta chain and its context. These data come from a study of blood T cell repertoires in COVID-19. Clones were sequenced by immunoSEQ multiplex PCR, and TCRdb holds only the in-frame ones, with some missing. The sample has about 320,000 clones; around 89% are singletons. The Seattle patients joined while their infection was active and were tracked longitudinally afterward. The sample taken for sequencing was peripheral blood. The TCR was taken from a woman under 40 with COVID-19, enrolled during active disease.

CDR3 coding DNA: TGTGCCAGCAGTTTCCCGCGGGCCCCTCAGAGGAACTATGGCTACACCTTC. Amino acid sequence: CASSFPRAPQRNYGYTF. The genes are TRBV28 and TRBJ1-2; no clear D. Looked up from germline, CDR1 is MDHEN and CDR2 is SYDVKM. CDR3 length: 17 amino acids. Trimming took off 3 bases at V and 2 bases at J, with 19 bases between the two ends.